This T cell receptor (beta chain) was recorded in a study of cytomegalovirus exposure and HLA in healthy donors. The CDR3 consists of 14 residues. V lost 7 bases, J lost 7 bases, and 17 bases lay in between. Germline V lookup: CDR1 LNHDA, CDR2 SQIVND (reference sequence). Researchers ran the PCR with 60 Vbeta and 13 Jbeta primers. Profiling relied on immunoSEQ multiplex PCR, and the TCRdb table lists in-frame clones only, not all of them. There are around 140,000 clones in the sample; 70% to 90% occur only once, and about 2.2% lies in the top ten. The sequencing sample was made of PBMCs. The gene calls are TRBV19 and TRBJ1-5; D may be TRBD1 (5 bases). This clonotype was sampled from a middle-aged man in good health and CMV-seronegative. The CDR3 protein is CASTQWGGGQPQHF. The CDR3 DNA reads TGTGCCAGTACTCAGTGGGGGGGAGGACAGCCCCAGCATTTT.